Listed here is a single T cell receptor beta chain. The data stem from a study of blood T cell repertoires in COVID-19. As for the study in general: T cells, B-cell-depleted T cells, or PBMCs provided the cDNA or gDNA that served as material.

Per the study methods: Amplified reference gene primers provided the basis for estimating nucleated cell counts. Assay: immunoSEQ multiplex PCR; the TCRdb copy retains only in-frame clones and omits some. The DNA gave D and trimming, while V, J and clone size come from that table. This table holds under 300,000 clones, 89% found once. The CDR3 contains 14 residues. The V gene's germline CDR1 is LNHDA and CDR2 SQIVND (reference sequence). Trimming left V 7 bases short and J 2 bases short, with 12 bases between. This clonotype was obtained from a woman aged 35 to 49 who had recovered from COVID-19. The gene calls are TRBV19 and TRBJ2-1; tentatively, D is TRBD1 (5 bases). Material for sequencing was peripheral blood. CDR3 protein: CASTATATYNEQFF. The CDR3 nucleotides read TGTGCCAGTACCGCGACAGCTACCTACAATGAGCAGTTCTTC.